A single sample is the source of the 20 T cell receptor beta chains below, sequenced in a study of cytomegalovirus exposure and HLA in healthy donors. Use of 60 Vbeta and 13 Jbeta primers characterized the PCR. Generated by immunoSEQ multiplex PCR, the TCRdb table keeps only in-frame clones and is missing some. The table lists about 48,000 clones. Sample: PBMCs. The receptors stem from a male donor in good health and CMV-seropositive.

The V gene is TRBV28, the J gene TRBJ2-7, with 9 bases that match TRBD1. Trimming at V came to 0 bases and at J to 5 bases, leaving 8 bases not matched to a gene. Germline V gives CDR1 MDHEN, CDR2 SYDVKM. The CDR3 is 16 residues long. This CDR3 reads CASSLWTGQGPNEQYF. The DNA of the CDR3 is TGTGCCAGCAGTTTATGGACGGGACAGGGTCCCAACGAGCAGTACTTC.

The chain joins TRBV6-1 to TRBJ2-5, with 10 bases that match TRBD2. The CDR3 contains 15 residues. Germline lookup yields CDR1 MNHNS and CDR2 SASEGT. V gave up 5 bases and J gave up 2 bases; unmatched junction bases: 5. CDR3 bases: TGTGCCAGCAGTACAGCGGGGGGGCAACAAGAGACCCAGTACTTC. This encodes CASSTAGGQQETQYF.

The chain employs TRBV6-5 and TRBJ1-3; TRBD1 agrees at 8 bases. This CDR3 region has 14 residues. Germline CDR1 reads MNHEY; CDR2 reads SVGAGI. V lost 4 bases and J lost 8; bases outside the gene matches: 7. The CDR3 loop is CASSWDRNVDTIYF. The CDR3 DNA is TGTGCCAGCAGTTGGGACAGGAACGTAGACACCATATATTTT.

The genes are TRBV5-1 and TRBJ2-7; D gene uncertain. Trimming left V 4 bases short and J 1 base short, with 12 bases between. The CDR3 consists of 14 residues. Germline loops: CDR1 SGHRS, CDR2 YFSETQ. The CDR3 coding sequence is TGCGCCAGCAGCCCTATAGCCGCTTCCTACGAGCAGTACTTC. Encoded protein: CASSPIAASYEQYF. The variable domain in full, with the rest retrieved from reference TRBV5-1 and TRBJ2-7, is KAGVTQTPRYLIKTRGQQVTLSCSPISGHRSVSWYQQTPGQGLQFLFEYFSETQRNKGNFPGRFSGRQFSNSRSEMNVSTLELGDSALYLCASSPIAASYEQYFGPGTRLTVT.

The genes are TRBV25-1 and TRBJ1-6, with 7 bases identical to TRBD1. The CDR3 length is 12 residues. V lost 4 bases and J lost 13; bases outside the gene matches: 4. Germline V lookup: CDR1 MGHDK, CDR2 SYGVNS. The CDR3 reads CASSVIRGPLHF. The CDR3 nucleotides read TGTGCCAGCAGTGTAATCAGGGGGCCCCTCCACTTT.

V gene TRBV5-1 combines with J gene TRBJ1-1, with D unclear. V was trimmed by 1 base and J by 5 bases, leaving 9 bases between them. The CDR3 runs to 13 residues. Looked up from germline, CDR1 is SGHRS and CDR2 is YFSETQ. CDR3 protein: CASSLSGATEAFF. The CDR3 bases are TGCGCCAGCAGCTTGTCCGGAGCGACTGAAGCTTTCTTT.

The genes are TRBV2 and TRBJ1-1, with 7 bases that match TRBD1. V shed 4 bases and J 6 bases; nucleotides not matched to a gene: 2. Germline lookup yields CDR1 SNHLY and CDR2 FYNNEI. The CDR3 runs 12 residues. CDR3 sequence: CASSGQGAEAFF. CDR3 bases: TGTGCCAGCAGTGGACAGGGAGCTGAAGCTTTCTTT.

The gene calls are TRBV6-5 and TRBJ1-2; 11 bases fit TRBD1. Germline loops: CDR1 MNHEY, CDR2 SVGAGI. The CDR3 covers 16 residues. The junction had 6 bases not matched to a gene; V was cut back by 2 bases and J by 4 bases. CDR3 residues: CASSYVRTGGGYGYTF. Here the CDR3 DNA reads TGTGCCAGCAGTTACGTTCGGACAGGGGGCGGCTATGGCTACACCTTC.

V usage is TRBV6-5 and J usage is TRBJ1-1; the D gene is possibly TRBD1 (5 bases). Trimming left V 3 bases short and J 4 bases short, with 12 bases between. Germline V gene lookup returns CDR1 MNHEY and CDR2 SVGAGI. The CDR3 has 14 residues. CDR3 bases: TGTGCCAGCAGTTATTTAAGGGGTGGCACTGAAGCTTTCTTT. Translating gives CASSYLRGGTEAFF.

The chain couples TRBV5-1 to TRBJ2-1, with 11 bases aligning to TRBD2. The CDR3 covers 14 residues. With V trimmed by 5 bases and J by 6 bases, 4 bases remained unmatched. CDR1 is SGHRS and CDR2 is YFSETQ in the germline V gene. The DNA of the CDR3 is TGCGCCAGCAGATATAGCGGGGGGGGCAATGAGCAGTTCTTC. Amino acids: CASRYSGGGNEQFF.

The rearrangement uses TRBV5-1 and TRBJ1-6; D is possibly TRBD1 (5 bases). CDR1 is SGHRS and CDR2 is YFSETQ in the germline V gene. This CDR3 is 17 amino acids long. The germline V and J ends were trimmed by 1 base and 0 bases, with 11 bases remaining between them. This chain's CDR3 is CASSLFGGSSYNSPLHF. In DNA, the CDR3 is TGCGCCAGCAGCTTGTTCGGGGGTAGCTCCTATAATTCACCCCTCCACTTT.

The V gene is TRBV6-1, the J gene TRBJ2-3; D unresolved. CDR1 and CDR2 from the germline V gene are MNHNS and SASEGT. CDR3 size: 16 residues. V lost 4 bases to trimming and J lost 1 base, with 15 bases between them. Written as DNA, the CDR3 is TGTGCCAGCAGTGCGTCCTACCACCCTGGCACAGATACGCAGTATTTT. Protein product: CASSASYHPGTDTQYF.

The CDR3 coding sequence is TGTGCCAGCAGCTTAGTCAGGGGAGAGGACGAGCAGTACTTC. Residues: CASSLVRGEDEQYF. The rearrangement joins TRBV7-9 to TRBJ2-7; the D gene is possibly TRBD1 (6 bases). The V gene lost 1 base and the J gene lost 5 bases, with 12 bases spanning the gap. CDR3 size: 14 residues. Germline V gene sequence: CDR1 SEHNR, CDR2 FQNEAQ (reference sequence).

The rearrangement joins TRBV7-8 to TRBJ1-4; tentatively, D is TRBD1 (5 bases). CDR3 length equals 17 residues. Per germline, CDR1 SGHVS and CDR2 FQNEAQ. Trimming stripped 0 bases from V and 0 bases from J, with 11 bases between. In DNA, the CDR3 is TGTGCCAGCAGCTTAGCCGGACACCCTGCAACTAATGAAAAACTGTTTTTT. As protein: CASSLAGHPATNEKLFF. Together with reference TRBV7-8 and TRBJ1-4, the CDR3 gives the full variable domain: GAGVSQSPRYKVAKRGQDVALRCDPISGHVSLFWYQQALGQGPEFLTYFQNEAQLDKSGLPSDRFFAERPEGSVSTLKIQRTQQEDSAVYLCASSLAGHPATNEKLFFGSGTQLSVL.

The DNA of the CDR3 is TGTGCCAGCAGTTACTCGGGACAATCTAATTCACCCCTCCACTTT. As protein: CASSYSGQSNSPLHF. The rearrangement links TRBV6-6 to TRBJ1-6, with D possibly TRBD1 on 6 matching bases. Germline CDR1 reads MNHNY; CDR2 reads SVGAGI (reference sequence). V was trimmed by 0 bases and J by 6 bases, leaving 9 bases between them. This CDR3 has 15 residues.

V and J are TRBV11-2 and TRBJ2-7; D is unclear. V was pared by 1 base and J by 0 bases, with 16 bases between. The CDR3 is made up of 17 amino acids. Germline CDR1 and CDR2: SGHAT and FQNNGV. In DNA, the CDR3 is TGTGCCAGCAGCTTAGTTGGCCCCACAGCACCCTCCTACGAGCAGTACTTC. Encoded protein: CASSLVGPTAPSYEQYF.

The J gene is TRBJ2-7, the V gene TRBV27; D perhaps matches TRBD1 (6 bases). The CDR3 runs 13 residues. Trimming shortened V by 4 bases and J by 6 bases, and 13 bases separated the two germline ends. The germline V gene encodes CDR1 MNHEY and CDR2 SMNVEV (reference sequence). The CDR3: CASSYGRGSEQYF. The DNA for the CDR3 is TGTGCCAGCAGTTACGGCAGGGGATCCGAGCAGTACTTC.

The chain carries TRBV6-5 and TRBJ2-3, with D unresolved. In germline, CDR1 is MNHEY, CDR2 SVGAGI. The CDR3 loop spans 14 amino acids. Trimming removed 6 bases at V and 0 bases at J, with 10 bases between. For the CDR3, the DNA is TGTGCCAGCAGGGCGGAGCCTAGCACAGATACGCAGTATTTT. This sequence encodes CASRAEPSTDTQYF.

V is TRBV5-5 and J is TRBJ1-3; 9 bases are a match to TRBD1. The V segment lost 4 bases and the J segment 1 base; nucleotides outside the gene matches: 3. The germline CDR1 and CDR2 sequences are SGHKS and YYEKEE (reference sequence). The CDR3 consists of 15 residues. For the CDR3, the DNA is TGTGCCAGCAGCCCGACAGGGGGATCTGGAAACACCATATATTTT. Amino acids: CASSPTGGSGNTIYF.

The chain carries TRBV11-1 and TRBJ1-2; TRBD1 is a possible D gene (6 bases). This CDR3 has 14 amino acids. Deletions cut 2 bases from V and 5 bases from J, with 12 bases between. Germline values: CDR1 SGHAT, CDR2 FQDESV (reference sequence). For the CDR3, the DNA is TGTGCCAGCAGCTTAAAGGACAGACCGTATGGCTACACCTTC. Amino acid sequence: CASSLKDRPYGYTF. The variable domain in full, completed from reference TRBV11-1 and TRBJ1-2, reads EAEVAQSPRYKITEKSQAVAFWCDPISGHATLYWYRQILGQGPELLVQFQDESVVDDSQLPKDRFSAERLKGVDSTLKIQPAELGDSAMYLCASSLKDRPYGYTFGSGTRLTVV.